These 31 T cell receptor beta chains were sequenced from one sample in a study of shared clonotypes between healthy human individuals. Repertoires were generated with immunoSEQ multiplex PCR, while TCRdb's copy carries only in-frame clones and drops some. The sample holds roughly 1,500,000 clones; nearly 99% are singletons and the top ten take around 0.45%. Sequenced: naive CD4+ T cells sorted from blood. Subset denoted: CD45RA+ positively selected. The receptors originated from a man between 25 and 39 years old in good health.

The chain is built from TRBV11-3 and TRBJ2-2; 9 bases are a match to TRBD2. The CDR3 length is 16 residues. CDR1 is SGHNT and CDR2 is YENEEA in the germline V gene. J lost 8 bases, V lost 5 bases, and 12 bases had no gene match. CDR3 in DNA: TGTGCCAGCAGCGGATCCGGGACTAGCTTTCTGGGGGAGCTGTTTTTT. It specifies CASSGSGTSFLGELFF.

V is TRBV11-3 and J is TRBJ2-3, with TRBD2 matching 13 bases. The CDR3 runs 17 residues. V dropped 1 base and J dropped 1; count of bases not matched to a gene: 2. CDR1 and CDR2 (germline): SGHNT, YENEEA. DNA of the CDR3: TGTGCCAGCAGCTTAGGTGGACTAGCGGGAGGCACAGATACGCAGTATTTT. Amino acid sequence: CASSLGGLAGGTDTQYF.

This clone was picked up one time. The chain links TRBV9 to TRBJ2-5; D perhaps matches TRBD2 (5 bases). Germline values: CDR1 SGDLS, CDR2 YYNGEE. This CDR3 comprises 17 residues. Trimming took 0 bases from V and 1 from J, leaving 16 bases between them. The CDR3 nucleotides are TGTGCCAGCAGCGTAGGGGGATCGCGGGCCTTCCAAGAGACCCAGTACTTC. This gives the protein CASSVGGSRAFQETQYF.

CDR3 DNA sequence: TGTGCCAGCTCACCTGCCCGGACCTACTCTGGAAACACCATATATTTT. It encodes CASSPARTYSGNTIYF. The chain combines TRBV18 with TRBJ1-3; D not resolved. Trimming stripped 3 bases from V and 0 bases from J, with 12 bases between. The CDR3 has 16 amino acids. Germline values: CDR1 KGHSH, CDR2 LQKENI.

The chain is built from TRBV11-2 and TRBJ1-3; D remains unclear. In germline, CDR1 is SGHAT, CDR2 FQNNGV. CDR3 length: 15 amino acids. V was clipped by 0 bases and J by 4 bases, with 10 bases between them. This CDR3 is CASSLERSTGNTIYF. Written as DNA, the CDR3 is TGTGCCAGCAGCTTAGAGCGGAGTACCGGAAACACCATATATTTT.

CDR3 residues: CASSVPMGQYF. The CDR3 DNA reads TGTGCCAGCAGCGTACCAATGGGCCAGTATTTT. The chain uses TRBV9 and TRBJ2-3, with D unclear. CDR1 is SGDLS and CDR2 is YYNGEE in the germline V gene. The length of the CDR3 is 11 residues. V was clipped by 1 base and J by 12 bases, with 9 bases between them.

This clone is a singleton in its sample. V is TRBV9 and J is TRBJ2-6, with D unclear. V dropped 4 bases and J dropped 3 bases, with 17 bases sitting between them. The CDR3 spans 17 residues. Germline V lookup: CDR1 SGDLS, CDR2 YYNGEE. The CDR3 DNA follows: TGTGCCAGCAGCAAACCCCAGCTACCCCTTGGGGCCAACGTCCTGACTTTC. This sequence encodes CASSKPQLPLGANVLTF.

The chain couples TRBV28 to TRBJ2-7, with D perhaps matching TRBD1 (6 bases). The germline V and J ends were trimmed by 0 bases and 0 bases, with 9 bases remaining between them. Germline loops: CDR1 MDHEN, CDR2 SYDVKM. This CDR3 spans 15 amino acids. The CDR3 bases are TGTGCCAGCAGTTTATGGGGGGCCTTCTCCTACGAGCAGTACTTC. Its protein product is CASSLWGAFSYEQYF.

The chain employs TRBV4-1 and TRBJ1-1, with no clear D. The CDR3 length is 15 residues. Trimming removed 0 bases from V and 1 base from J, with 9 bases in between. Germline V lookup: CDR1 MGHRA, CDR2 YSYEKL. CDR3 DNA: TGCGCCAGCAGCCAAGACGAAACAAGGAACACTGAAGCTTTCTTT. This gives the protein CASSQDETRNTEAFF.

The CDR3 DNA follows: TGTGCCAGTAACTTGGGGGGCAGGAATCAGCCCCAGCATTTT. Translated: CASNLGGRNQPQHF. The rearrangement links TRBV19 to TRBJ1-5, with a possible D match to TRBD1 (6 bases). Germline-derived CDR1 and CDR2 are LNHDA and SQIVND (reference sequence). Trimming shortened V by 7 bases and J by 4 bases, and 14 bases separated the two germline ends. The CDR3 runs to 14 residues. The complete variable domain, with remaining parts taken from reference TRBV19 and TRBJ1-5, reads DGGITQSPKYLFRKEGQNVTLSCEQNLNHDAMYWYRQDPGQGLRLIYYSQIVNDFQKGDIAEGYSVSREKKESFPLTVTSAQKNPTAFYLCASNLGGRNQPQHFGDGTRLSIL.

The chain uses TRBV6-1 and TRBJ2-7; 8 nucleotides line up with TRBD1. The CDR3 totals 16 residues. From germline, CDR1 is MNHNS and CDR2 SASEGT. V trimming: 2 bases; J trimming: 2 bases; junction bases outside the gene matches: 8. CDR3 nucleotides: TGTGCCAGCAGTGAAACGGAGACAGGGGCCCCCTACGAGCAGTACTTC. It specifies CASSETETGAPYEQYF.

V gene TRBV18 combines with J gene TRBJ2-5; D gene unclear. The V and J ends lost 4 bases and 5 bases respectively, with 14 bases between them. Germline V gives CDR1 KGHSH, CDR2 LQKENI. The CDR3 spans 14 residues. CDR3 amino acids: CASSRTSPGETQYF. The DNA for the CDR3 is TGTGCCAGCTCACGGACCTCTCCTGGGGAGACCCAGTACTTC.

The V gene is TRBV11-2, the J gene TRBJ1-3, with TRBD1 matching 11 bases. CDR3 size: 17 residues. Germline V gene sequence: CDR1 SGHAT, CDR2 FQNNGV. The V segment lost 5 bases and the J segment 1 base; nucleotides outside the gene matches: 7. The CDR3 sequence is CASSLERDRGSGNTIYF. The CDR3, as DNA: TGTGCCAGCAGCCTCGAGCGGGACAGGGGGTCTGGAAACACCATATATTTT.

In the case of this clone: One junction end does not reproduce the germline sequence, and a read error may be involved. J is TRBJ2-1 and V is TRBV7-9, with 10 bases that match TRBD2. Germline-derived CDR1 and CDR2 are SEHNR and FQNEAQ (reference sequence). The CDR3 loop spans 12 amino acids. CDR3 nucleotides: TGTGCCAGCAGCTTTTTAGCGGGAGGTCTGATCTTC. Protein product: CASSFLAGGLIF.

The chain uses TRBV7-8 and TRBJ1-1; maybe TRBD1 (5 bases). V was trimmed by 5 bases and J by 0 bases, leaving 16 bases between them. Germline assignment: CDR1 SGHVS and CDR2 FQNEAQ. The length of the CDR3 is 16 residues. CDR3 DNA sequence: TGTGCCAGCAGCATATGGGCCGACAGCATGAACACTGAAGCTTTCTTT. Encoded protein: CASSIWADSMNTEAFF. The full variable domain, rest sourced from reference TRBV7-8 and TRBJ1-1, is GAGVSQSPRYKVAKRGQDVALRCDPISGHVSLFWYQQALGQGPEFLTYFQNEAQLDKSGLPSDRFFAERPEGSVSTLKIQRTQQEDSAVYLCASSIWADSMNTEAFFGQGTRLTVV.

V usage is TRBV28 and J usage is TRBJ1-2, with 7 bases that match TRBD1. The CDR3 has 15 residues. Germline CDR1 reads MDHEN; CDR2 reads SYDVKM. J lost 4 bases, V lost 2 bases, and 7 bases had no gene match. CDR3 amino acids: CASSLAQGFSYGYTF. In nucleotides, the CDR3 is TGTGCCAGCAGTTTAGCACAGGGGTTTAGCTATGGCTACACCTTC.

The rearrangement links TRBV11-2 to TRBJ1-1; D is ambiguous. V lost 3 bases, J lost 1 base, and 6 bases lay in between. The CDR3 covers 13 residues. CDR1 and CDR2 (germline): SGHAT, FQNNGV. The chain's CDR3 is CASSFGENTEAFF. The CDR3 DNA reads TGTGCCAGCAGCTTTGGTGAGAACACTGAAGCTTTCTTT. The variable domain in full, with the rest retrieved from reference TRBV11-2 and TRBJ1-1, is EAGVAQSPRYKIIEKRQSVAFWCNPISGHATLYWYQQILGQGPKLLIQFQNNGVVDDSQLPKDRFSAERLKGVDSTLKIQPAKLEDSAVYLCASSFGENTEAFFGQGTRLTVV.

This chain links TRBV4-3 with TRBJ2-1, with TRBD2 matching over 8 bases. CDR1 and CDR2 (germline): LGHNA, YSLEER. J gave up 3 bases and V 3 bases, and 4 bases lay outside the gene matches. The CDR3 sequence is 15 residues long. The CDR3 here is CASSQGTSVYNEQFF. The DNA of the CDR3 is TGCGCCAGCAGCCAGGGGACTAGTGTCTACAATGAGCAGTTCTTC.

V and J are TRBV14 and TRBJ1-1; no definite D call. Deletions cut 1 base from V and 0 bases from J, with 9 bases between. CDR1 is SGHDN, CDR2 FVKESK, per germline. The CDR3 runs to 15 residues. CDR3 nucleotides: TGTGCCAGCAGCCAAGGAAGCCTGATGAACACTGAAGCTTTCTTT. It codes for CASSQGSLMNTEAFF.

As regards this clone: Other nucleotide sequences in the sample specify the same CDR3. The CDR3 spells CASSFRDRNTEAFF. The CDR3, as DNA: TGTGCCAGCAGCTTTAGGGACAGGAACACTGAAGCTTTCTTT. The V call is TRBV7-2, the J call TRBJ1-1; 7 positions match TRBD1. Germline loops: CDR1 SGHTA, CDR2 FQGNSA. V shed 3 bases, J shed 1 base, and the junction held 2 bases outside the gene matches. The CDR3 is 14 residues long.

The chain uses TRBV19 and TRBJ2-1, with D perhaps assigned TRBD1 or TRBD2 (5 bases each). The CDR3 runs 10 residues. Germline V lookup: CDR1 LNHDA, CDR2 SQIVND (reference sequence). V lost 9 bases, J lost 14 bases, and 14 bases lay in between. CDR3 bases: TGTGCCAGCGGGGCGGTGAGCAAGTTCTTC. This translates into CASGAVSKFF.

The gene calls are TRBV19 and TRBJ2-5; D may be TRBD2 (6 bases). Per germline, CDR1 LNHDA and CDR2 SQIVND (reference sequence). The V and J ends lost 1 base and 3 bases respectively, with 12 bases between them. The CDR3 has 15 residues. This chain's CDR3 is CASSIGGLTKETQYF. CDR3 nucleotide sequence: TGTGCCAGTAGTATAGGCGGACTAACTAAAGAGACCCAGTACTTC.

The chain is built from TRBV5-1 and TRBJ2-7, with 7 bases aligning to TRBD1. Per germline, CDR1 SGHRS and CDR2 YFSETQ. The CDR3 length is 16 residues. The V segment lost 2 bases and the J segment 5 bases; nucleotides outside the gene matches: 13. The CDR3 loop reads CASSFGTAHTRHEQYF. As DNA, the CDR3 is TGCGCCAGCAGCTTCGGGACAGCTCATACACGCCACGAGCAGTACTTC.

Regarding this clone: One junction end does not reproduce the germline sequence, and a read error may be involved. The CDR3 DNA reads TGTGCTAGCAGCTTAGGCAGGGGGCCCTCCTACGAGCAGTACTTC. Translation gives CASSLGRGPSYEQYF. This chain joins TRBV7-7 and TRBJ2-7, with TRBD1 matching over 8 bases. Germline V lookup: CDR1 SSHAT, CDR2 FNYEAQ (reference sequence). This CDR3 is 15 amino acids long.

This clone was seen a single time. The chain employs TRBV6-5 and TRBJ2-2; D remains ambiguous. Germline V CDR1 and CDR2: MNHEY, SVGAGI. The V gene lost 0 bases and the J gene lost 7 bases, with 12 bases spanning the gap. The CDR3 runs to 15 residues. The CDR3 protein is CASSYSRPTGGELFF. CDR3 DNA sequence: TGTGCCAGCAGTTACTCTCGACCAACGGGCGGGGAGCTGTTTTTT.

Concerning this clone: A read error may produce the germline difference seen at one junction end. The chain joins TRBV5-4 to TRBJ2-3, with 9 bases lining up with TRBD2. Germline CDR1 and CDR2: SGHNT and YYREEE (reference sequence). This CDR3 has 15 amino acids. Here the CDR3 reads CASSVTGTSKDTQYF. In DNA, the CDR3 is TGTGCCAGCAGCGTTACCGGGACTAGCAAAGATACGCAGTATTTT.

The chain links TRBV5-1 to TRBJ2-5, with a possible D match to TRBD1 (7 bases). In germline, CDR1 is SGHRS, CDR2 YFSETQ. Trimming removed 5 bases from V and 4 bases from J, with 18 bases in between. The CDR3 has 15 amino acids. Written as DNA, the CDR3 is TGCGCCAGCAGGCTCAGGGGGGACTTTGGAGAGACCCAGTACTTC. Encoded protein: CASRLRGDFGETQYF.

V gene TRBV30 combines with J gene TRBJ1-4; D perhaps matches TRBD1 (5 bases). CDR1 is GTSNPN and CDR2 is SVGIG in the germline V gene (reference sequence). The length of the CDR3 is 17 residues. Deletions cut 3 bases from V and 11 bases from J, with 28 bases between. Here the CDR3 DNA reads TGTGCCTGGAGGACCAAATCCGGGACCGCGACGGGGAGGAAACTGTTTTTT. This codes for CAWRTKSGTATGRKLFF.

This chain links TRBV14 with TRBJ2-7; no clear D gene. CDR1 and CDR2 from the germline V gene are SGHDN and FVKESK. Trimming removed 4 bases from V and 5 bases from J, with 9 bases in between. CDR3 length: 12 residues. The CDR3 DNA sequence: TGTGCCAGCAGCCCTGATGGGCACGAGCAGTACTTC. Amino acids: CASSPDGHEQYF.

V gene TRBV27 combines with J gene TRBJ2-7; D perhaps matches TRBD1 (7 bases). The V end was cut by 5 bases, the J end by 0 bases, with 20 bases between. Per the germline V gene, CDR1 is MNHEY and CDR2 is SMNVEV (reference sequence). CDR3 size: 17 residues. CDR3 nucleotide sequence: TGTGCCAGCAGTGTCAGAGCGACAGGGAGGCTCTCCTACGAGCAGTACTTC. Its translation is CASSVRATGRLSYEQYF.

This clone has only one observation. The chain is built from TRBV29-1 and TRBJ2-3, with D perhaps matching TRBD1 (5 bases). The CDR3 is made up of 14 amino acids. V shed 0 bases and J shed 2 bases, with 9 bases lying between them. Per the germline V gene, CDR1 is SQVTM and CDR2 is ANQGSEA. The CDR3 DNA follows: TGCAGCGTTGAAGACAGGGCCAACACAGATACGCAGTATTTT. It yields the protein CSVEDRANTDTQYF.